This TCR beta chain derives from a study of T cells in Graves' hyperthyroidism and ophthalmopathy (dated by TCRdb to between 2017 and 2020). About the study as a whole: Peripheral blood samples were taken at the time of initial diagnosis, prior to any treatment. An independent validation cohort of 18 to 20 hyperthyroidism patients and about 16 patients who later progressed to ophthalmopathy tested prospective prediction of ophthalmopathy. The paper reports TCR Vbeta CDR3 sequencing of roughly 140 peripheral blood samples: some 41 ophthalmopathy, around 80 hyperthyroidism and some 17 progressor patients. A discovery cohort of 95 to 100 patients, roughly 40 with Graves' ophthalmopathy and 55 to 65 with stable Graves' hyperthyroidism, was used to find distinguishing TCR V-J signatures. Thyroid tissue and blood T-cell repertoires from roughly six Graves' hyperthyroidism patients were also compared in the study. The roughly 91 discovery patients were randomly divided into training and test sets at a 7:3 ratio. Once sampling was done, hyperthyroidism patients were given methimazole at a starting dose of 30 mg daily, whereas ophthalmopathy patients were given high-dose intravenous methylprednisolone.

A patient counted as having stable Graves' hyperthyroidism if no progression to ophthalmopathy occurred over 18 months of follow-up. Hyperthyroidism patients were newly diagnosed, with disease duration under 2 months, and aged 18 to 65 years. Any patient with an uncontrolled infection, another autoimmune disease, pregnancy or lactation was excluded. Diagnoses relied on clinical symptoms, serum thyroxine and TRAb, thyroid ultrasound and orbital computed tomography. PBMCs were separated from roughly 9.3 ml of fresh peripheral blood using Ficoll-Paque density gradient centrifugation. Total RNA was extracted using Trizol reagent, and RNA quality was assessed on an Agilent 2100 Bioanalyzer. Overall results and qualifications from the work: Most expanded thyroid clonotypes (frequency above 0.001) were also detected in blood, a finding suggesting that blood repertoires may reflect thyroid immune responses. During validation, the model predicted progression to ophthalmopathy a median of roughly 7.1 months ahead of onset, with 70.59% sensitivity and more than 72% specificity. No statistical method was used to fix the sample size in advance, and group allocation was not hidden from the investigators. A model built on a 13 V-J signature distinguished ophthalmopathy from stable hyperthyroidism, reaching 87.88% sensitivity and around 81% specificity in cross-validation and 80%/75% in testing.

There are a few counts of this clonotype. Its antigen is not yet known. Nothing much larger sits one base from this clone, and base qualities are not available. The TCR beta CDR3 regions were amplified from RNA transcripts. For the first round of RT-PCR on the TCR CDR3, the HTBI primer set was used together with the Qiagen OneStep RT-PCR kit. Libraries were constructed in a second round of multiplex PCR, after which size selection and purification were carried out. The libraries were sequenced on an Illumina HiSeq2000 using paired-end 100 bp reads. The authors' analysis ran thus. SOAPnuke was used to process the raw data, removing reads that contained adapters or uncalled bases, had a mean Phred below 15, or lacked an exact match to the constant primer or identifier. COPE v1.2.5 was used to merge high-quality paired reads, and clonotypes were defined as unique nucleotide sequences. MiTCR v1.1 was used to align the clonotypes against IMGT TRBV, TRBD and TRBJ reference segments. The analysis was restricted to V-J combinations with a frequency above 0.0001, which together covered about 99% of the repertoires. A TCS score was defined as the ratio between F50 (clonal expansion) and ExV (chaos), using BLOSUM62-based TCRdist between CDR3 peptides within each V-J. Welch's t-statistics and random forest reduced around 520 V-J features to about 12, which were used in a naive Bayes classifier (R e1071). The Morisita-Horn index was used to measure how similar the thyroid and blood repertoires were. In-frame beta chains were kept once TCRdb had trimmed the public reads at Q25 with fastp and called clones with MiXCR. CDR3 protein sequences are deduplicated, and each keeps its most common genes and DNA. Here the V and J calls rest on TCRdb's processing, not on the authors' analysis. For this sample there are 800,000 or so distinct CDR3 sequences; roughly 40% appear just once. The biggest ten clones account for approximately 10% of the sample.

From its cysteine to its phenylalanine, the CDR3 spans 15 amino acids. Solely the CDR3 DNA is kept, with 45 bases framed from the first base. Germline trimming: 6 bases from V, 5 bases from J; junction bases outside gene matches: 7. The sequence was collected from a man between 18 and 35 years old with Graves' hyperthyroidism. This sequence uses TRBV12-3 or TRBV12-4 and TRBJ1-5; the junction holds 10 bases that match TRBD1. The sample comprised blood. CDR3 region: CASSSGTGVDQPQHF. The DNA reads as follows: TGTGCCAGCAGCTCCGGGACAGGGGTCGATCAGCCCCAGCATTTT.